Listed below are T cell receptor beta chains from one sample, sequenced in a study of spatial heterogeneity in lung cancer. Using its own MiXCR run on the 5' RACE reads, TCRdb lists one record per CDR3 protein. The repertoire has 30,000 to 45,000 distinct CDR3 sequences, 3.1% of them found once; the top ten carry 36%. Sequences were derived from normal lung tissue next to the tumor, sampled at surgery. The receptors here all came from a male donor with early-stage non-small cell lung cancer. CDR3s include the opening cysteine and the closing phenylalanine or tryptophan. The D gene is left open where the match is weak. Not every row has a clone size; where given, it reads once, few, many or a size class.

j_call	d_call	v_call	clone_size	cdr3_nt	cdr3_aa
TRBJ1-5	NA	TRBV7-2	many	TGTGCCAGCAGCTTAGTTTCCCATCAGCCCCAGCATTTT	CASSLVSHQPQHF
TRBJ1-1	TRBD1	TRBV18	NA	TGTGCCAGCTCACCAGGACAGGGGGCAGGCACTGAAGCTTTCTTT	CASSPGQGAGTEAFF
TRBJ2-3	NA	TRBV29-1	many	TGCAGCGTCTGGGGGGGGGCCTCAGATACGCAGTATTTT	CSVWGGASDTQYF
TRBJ2-7	NA	TRBV3-1	many	TGTGCCAGCAGCCACAACGGAGACCGCTACGAGCAGTACTTC	CASSHNGDRYEQYF
TRBJ2-3	TRBD2	TRBV2	many	TGTGCCAGCACCCGGGACTACTTCACAGATACGCAGTATTTT	CASTRDYFTDTQYF
TRBJ1-1	NA	TRBV27	many	TGTGCCAGCAGTTTTGCCCGCCCAAGGAACACTGAAGCTTTCTTT	CASSFARPRNTEAFF
TRBJ2-7	NA	TRBV28	many	TGTGCCACCGAGGGGACACAAAACTACGAGCAGTACTTC	CATEGTQNYEQYF
TRBJ2-1	NA	TRBV6-6	many	TGTGCCAGCAGTTACTCGACCCCCACCAATGAGCAGTTCTTC	CASSYSTPTNEQFF
TRBJ2-2	NA	TRBV4-1	many	TGCGCCAGCAGCCAAGCGGGGCCACTACTGAACACCGGGGAGCTGTTTTTT	CASSQAGPLLNTGELFF
TRBJ2-7	TRBD1	TRBV4-3	many	TGCGCCAGCAGCCAAGATCAGGGGGACGAGCAGTACTTC	CASSQDQGDEQYF
TRBJ2-1	NA	TRBV7-8	once	TGTGCCAGCAGCCCCTTACAAATATTCAATGAGCAGTTCTTC	CASSPLQIFNEQFF
TRBJ2-5	TRBD2	TRBV20-1	many	TGCAGTGCTAGGGGCGGGAGTAATGGAGAGACCCAGTACTTC	CSARGGSNGETQYF
TRBJ1-1	NA	TRBV7-9	many	TGTGCCAGCAGCGACGGACAGTTTAATAAAGAAGCTTTCTTT	CASSDGQFNKEAFF
TRBJ2-3	NA	TRBV29-1	few	TGCAGCGTTGAACGGGGTGGTAGCACAGATACGCAGTATTTT	CSVERGGSTDTQYF
TRBJ2-2	NA	TRBV20-1	many	TGCAGTGCTAGAGATTTTAAATGGGGGGTCACCGGGGAGCTGTTTTTT	CSARDFKWGVTGELFF
TRBJ2-7	NA	TRBV21-1	few	TGTGCCAGCCGGAAGGTACAGGGAAGGTACGAGCAGTACTTC	CASRKVQGRYEQYF
TRBJ2-1	NA	TRBV29-1	many	TGCAGCGTTGATCTGATAAATGAGCAGTTCTTC	CSVDLINEQFF
TRBJ2-7	NA	TRBV6-6	many	TGTGCCAGCAGTTACTCGACAGAGACATACGAGCAGTACTTC	CASSYSTETYEQYF
TRBJ1-1	NA	TRBV7-2	few	TGTGCCAGCACACCCTATATTAACCGGGAAGCTTTCTTT	CASTPYINREAFF
TRBJ2-7	NA	TRBV4-1	many	TGCGCCAGCAGCCAAGATCCAGAGGTGTACGAGCAGTACTTC	CASSQDPEVYEQYF
TRBJ2-7	NA	TRBV20-1	many	TGCAGTGCTGTCGCGGGGACCCACGAGCAGTACTTC	CSAVAGTHEQYF
TRBJ1-1	NA	TRBV14	many	TGTGCCAGCAGCCAATATCAGGCATCCACTGAAGCTTTCTTT	CASSQYQASTEAFF
TRBJ2-3	TRBD2	TRBV24-1	many	TGTGCCACCAGCGGCGCTAGCGGGAGGCCCTCATTTCGGCCAGATACGCAGTATTTT	CATSGASGRPSFRPDTQYF
TRBJ1-3	NA	TRBV7-9	many	TGTGCCACGAACACCGGGTCTGGAAACACCATATATTTT	CATNTGSGNTIYF
TRBJ1-5	NA	TRBV10-3	many	TGTGCCATCCAGGACAGTTTCAATCAGCCCCAGCATTTT	CAIQDSFNQPQHF
TRBJ2-7	NA	TRBV20-1	many	TGCAGTGCTAGTCGGCAGAACTACGAGCAGTACTTC	CSASRQNYEQYF
TRBJ2-7	NA	TRBV20-1	few	TGCAGTGCTAGAAAGGAGGGGCACTGGGGGGAGCAGTACTTC	CSARKEGHWGEQYF
TRBJ2-3	NA	TRBV4-1	few	TGCGCCAGCAGCCAAGCCATAGTCGGGCGGGGTACGCCAGATACGCAGTATTTT	CASSQAIVGRGTPDTQYF
TRBJ2-2	NA	TRBV20-1	many	TGCAGTGCTAGTAGGGGAGCGGAGGAGCTGTTTTTT	CSASRGAEELFF
TRBJ2-1	TRBD2	TRBV20-1	many	TGCAGTGCTATATCGTCGGGGGGATTCCACAATGAGCAGTTCTTC	CSAISSGGFHNEQFF
TRBJ2-2	TRBD1	TRBV6-5	many	TGTGCCAGCAGTCGACAGGGTTGGGGCAACACCGGGGAGCTGTTTTTT	CASSRQGWGNTGELFF
TRBJ2-3	NA	TRBV2	many	TGTGCCAGCAATAGACAGAGGACAGATACGCAGTATTTT	CASNRQRTDTQYF
TRBJ2-1	NA	TRBV7-9	many	TGTGCCAGCAGCTTAGTCCCCTACAATGAGCAGTTCTTC	CASSLVPYNEQFF
TRBJ1-2	TRBD1	TRBV5-1	many	TGCGCCAGCAGTTCTCCGGGACAGGGTTATGGCTACACCTTC	CASSSPGQGYGYTF
TRBJ2-1	TRBD2	TRBV20-1	few	TGCAGTGCTAGAGGGACACTAGCGGGTAAAAACAATGAGCAGTTCTTC	CSARGTLAGKNNEQFF
TRBJ1-1	NA	TRBV16	few	TGTGCCAGCACCTCCCGGGGGATGAACACTGAAGCTTTCTTT	CASTSRGMNTEAFF
TRBJ2-1	NA	TRBV11-2	many	TGTGCCAGCCACAGGACGGATTCCTACAATGAGCAGTTCTTC	CASHRTDSYNEQFF
TRBJ1-1	NA	TRBV10-3	many	TGTGCCATCAGTAAATCGGGACAATACACTGAAGCTTTCTTT	CAISKSGQYTEAFF
TRBJ1-1	NA	TRBV12-3/TRBV12-4	many	TGTGCCAGCTCGGGCCAGATGAACACTGAAGCTTTCTTT	CASSGQMNTEAFF
TRBJ1-6	NA	TRBV4-3	many	TGCGCCAGCAGTCAGGGTGAGAATTCACCCCTCCACTTT	CASSQGENSPLHF
TRBJ2-7	TRBD2	TRBV5-6	many	TGTGCCAGCAGCTTGACGGGACTAGCGTACGAGCAGTACTTC	CASSLTGLAYEQYF
TRBJ1-1	NA	TRBV12-3/TRBV12-4	many	TGTGCCAGCAGTTTAGGAGGTGGGAACACTGAAGCTTTCTTT	CASSLGGGNTEAFF